The text below deals with one T cell receptor beta chain. What it recognizes is unknown. The junction had 10 bases not matched to a gene; V was cut back by 1 base and J by 5 bases. CDR1 and CDR2 from the germline V gene are LNHDA and SQIVND (reference sequence). CDR3 length: 17 residues. The PCR used 60 Vbeta and 13 Jbeta primers. Some clones are missing from TCRdb's copy, which holds only in-frame ones; the method was immunoSEQ multiplex PCR. The sample consists of approximately 90,000 clones, 70% to 80% of them appearing once. This entry is derived from a study of cytomegalovirus exposure and HLA in healthy donors. Overall study findings and caveats: Across all donors, roughly uniform sequencing depth was an assumption of the presence/absence analyses. Trimming of TCR beta V- and J-genes showed a link, identified in a later analysis, to a missense DCLRE1C variant.

Nominally healthy donors were sampled, though unrecorded immune exposures were likely. The receptor was isolated from a man aged 30 to 45 in good health and CMV-seronegative. The V gene is TRBV19, the J gene TRBJ2-7, with 11 bases aligning to TRBD1. Sequencing was performed on PBMCs. The CDR3 region is CASSIVPHGTGGNEQYF. The DNA for the CDR3 is TGTGCCAGTAGTATAGTACCCCACGGGACAGGGGGGAACGAGCAGTACTTC.